This T cell receptor (beta chain) was observed in a study of blood T cell repertoires in COVID-19 (dated by TCRdb to the early 2020s). Some background on the complete study: Collaborator samples came from the United States, Italy and Spain and covered acute and convalescent phases of COVID-19. The prospective study material was composed of cDNA or gDNA derived from T cells, B-cell-depleted T cells, or PBMCs. Subjects who had been exposed to COVID-19, were actively infected with it, or had recovered from it provided the deeply sampled blood TCRbeta repertoires that made up the dataset. The repertoires were made available in a free public database intended to serve as a resource for research on the immune response to SARS-CoV-2. Samples came from the ongoing ImmuneRACE study (first 160 participants) plus 1,254 subjects from 6 global collaborators. The sample metadata nearly always contained a de-identified subject ID, COVID-19 status, age in years and sex. Where available, HLA class I and class II types were taken from metadata supplied by the sample provider and were not determined by assay-based typing. Findings and caveats that apply to the study as a whole: Clinical and demographic metadata were provided uncurated, with the amount varying by source and participant.

Turning to this clone: This clone's antigen is unknown. One base away there is no much larger clone; base qualities are not given.

Reading from cysteine to phenylalanine, the CDR3 counts 15 amino acids. Only the CDR3 DNA stays, 45 bases, in frame from base 1. The junction shows trimming of 6 bases on V and 2 bases on J, and the gene matches do not reach 7 bases of it. CDR1 is given as MRHNA and CDR2 as SNTAGT, both from the germline V gene. TCRbeta CDR3 regions were amplified from genomic DNA by means of the immunoSEQ Assay, a bias-controlled multiplex PCR. As for the original processing: The number of nucleated cells in each sample was estimated from the amplification of reference gene primers within the assay. To quantify the absolute abundance of each unique TCRbeta CDR3 rearrangement, sequence reads were collapsed and filtered. For each sample, productive Simpson clonality was calculated as the square root of Simpson's diversity index across productive rearrangements. Imported from immuneACCESS, the table was reduced by TCRdb to in-frame sequences with V and J called. These copies leave out some clones; in studies compared against another copy, an unresolved V gene accounts for under half, and the cause of the remainder is not known. For V, J and clone size, that table is used; D and trimming come from the DNA. In all, the sample holds around 300,000 clones, and around nine tenths of those were seen once. The top ten constitute under 7% of the sample.

One collaborating source in Seattle enrolled patients while the patients were actively infected and followed the patients over time throughout the course of disease. Each collaborating institution followed its own protocols to collect whole blood in K2EDTA tubes. For TCRbeta analysis, collaborators shipped samples as frozen whole blood, isolated PBMCs, or DNA extracted from either of those sample types. Recombination joined TRBV6-4 with TRBJ2-3, with 8 junctional bases fitting TRBD1. Sample: peripheral blood. The receptor was isolated from a woman between 25 and 40 years old with COVID-19, enrolled during active disease. In nucleotide form, the sequence is TGTGCCAGCAGCCCCACGACAGGGGACACAGATACGCAGTATTTT. It translates as CASSPTTGDTDTQYF.